This record concerns one T cell receptor (beta chain) sequence. Antigen specificity is unknown. This sample is drawn from a study of OX40 agonist ivuxolimab in advanced cancers. Study summary: Under the entry rules, prior anti-PD-1, anti-PD-L1 or anti-CTLA-4 therapy was allowed, and more than 35% had some. Study-wide results and caveats: In the 0.1-3.0 mg/kg groups, partial responders showed among the lowest expansion.

TCRdb's copy holds only in-frame clones and misses some; the assay was immunoSEQ multiplex PCR. The repertoire consists of about 40,000 clones, with 81% occurring once and the leading ten covering about 2.7%. Germline V CDR1 and CDR2: SGHDN, FVKESK. This CDR3 spans 16 amino acids. Trimming at V came to 3 bases and at J to 2 bases, leaving 5 bases not matched to a gene. This sample comprised CD4+ or CD8+ T cells sorted from blood, obtained in a trial of the OX40 agonist ivuxolimab. This receptor was identified in an adult with an advanced solid tumor such as melanoma, head and neck, liver or kidney cancer. This chain uses TRBV14 with TRBJ2-3; TRBD2 agrees at 10 bases. The CDR3 protein is CASSHLAGVNTDTQYF. CDR3 DNA: TGTGCCAGCAGCCACCTAGCGGGAGTTAACACAGATACGCAGTATTTT.